The 11 T cell receptor beta chains below were found in one sample sequenced in a study of blood T cell repertoires in COVID-19. Some clones are missing from TCRdb's copy, which holds only in-frame ones; the method was immunoSEQ multiplex PCR. The table shows around 130,000 clones, with over 70% occurring only once. Sample: peripheral blood. The source is an elderly man with acute or convalescent COVID-19.

The genes are TRBV5-1 and TRBJ2-5; tentatively, D is TRBD2 (6 bases). The CDR3 consists of 13 residues. Trimming stripped 4 bases from V and 5 bases from J, with 12 bases between. Germline V gene lookup returns CDR1 SGHRS and CDR2 YFSETQ. This chain's CDR3 is CASSPGLGETQYF. CDR3 coding DNA: TGCGCCAGCAGCCCGGGACTCGGGGAGACCCAGTACTTC.

This clone was seen a single time. The CDR3 reads CASSIKQGADYGYTF. CDR3 DNA sequence: TGTGCCAGCAGCATAAAACAGGGGGCCGACTATGGCTACACCTTC. V and J are TRBV5-6 and TRBJ1-2, with 9 nucleotides matching TRBD1. The germline V gene has CDR1 SGHDT and CDR2 YYEEEE. Unmatched junction bases numbered 7, after V lost 4 bases and J lost 3 bases. The CDR3 consists of 15 residues.

Here the CDR3 DNA reads TGTGCCAGCAGTCCACCGGGACAGGGGAACGAGCAGTACTTC. Translated: CASSPPGQGNEQYF. The genes are TRBV28 and TRBJ2-7, with 10 bases fitting TRBD1. This CDR3 spans 14 amino acids. In germline, CDR1 is MDHEN, CDR2 SYDVKM. The trim removed 5 bases at V and 5 bases at J, leaving 6 bases unmatched.

The chain carries TRBV10-3 and TRBJ1-2; tentative D call: TRBD1 (5 bases). The germline V gene has CDR1 ENHRY and CDR2 SYGVKD. The length of the CDR3 is 14 residues. Trimming shortened V by 6 bases and J by 4 bases, and 15 bases separated the two germline ends. CDR3 sequence: CAISREGSSYGYTF. Here the CDR3 DNA reads TGTGCCATCAGCCGGGAGGGGAGTTCCTATGGCTACACCTTC.

J is TRBJ2-7 and V is TRBV10-3, with D possibly being TRBD1 (6 bases). The CDR3 contains 13 residues. Trimming left V 4 bases short and J 2 bases short, with 9 bases between. CDR1 ENHRY and CDR2 SYGVKD come from the germline V gene. The CDR3 coding sequence is TGTGCCATCAGTGGAGGACAGCCCTACGAGCAGTACTTC. This codes for CAISGGQPYEQYF.

This chain links TRBV28 with TRBJ1-5, with D possibly being TRBD1 (5 bases). With 6 bases removed from V and 9 bases from J, the gap between germline ends came to 18 bases. CDR3 size: 14 residues. Per germline, CDR1 MDHEN and CDR2 SYDVKM. DNA of the CDR3: TGTGCCAGCAGCCGTCCGGGGGGGGTTAGGCCCCAGCATTTT. Amino acids: CASSRPGGVRPQHF.

This chain connects TRBV19 to TRBJ1-2; 10 nucleotides align to TRBD1. V shed 10 bases, J shed 2 bases, and the junction held 10 bases outside the gene matches. CDR3 length: 15 residues. From germline, CDR1 is LNHDA and CDR2 SQIVND (reference sequence). The CDR3 reads CATTQRGQGNYGYTF. CDR3 nucleotides: TGTGCCACCACCCAGCGGGGACAGGGGAACTATGGCTACACCTTC.

The chain recombines TRBV5-1 with TRBJ2-2, with 8 bases aligning to TRBD1. V lost 0 bases, J lost 4 bases, and 8 bases stayed unmatched. Looked up from germline, CDR1 is SGHRS and CDR2 is YFSETQ. This CDR3 spans 17 amino acids. As DNA, the CDR3 is TGCGCCAGCAGCTTGGCCGGGGACAGGCCCCCCACCGGGGAGCTGTTTTTT. Its protein is CASSLAGDRPPTGELFF.

This clone was observed a handful of times. The J gene is TRBJ2-7, the V gene TRBV6-2 or TRBV6-3; TRBD2 is a possible D gene (6 bases). Germline V CDR1 and CDR2: MNHEY, SVGEGT. The CDR3 runs 14 residues. V lost 2 bases and J 9 bases, leaving 17 bases between the germline ends. The CDR3 spells CASSYGTGGSTQYF. DNA for the CDR3: TGTGCCAGCAGTTACGGGACCGGGGGATCGACGCAGTACTTC.

The chain couples TRBV12-3 or TRBV12-4 to TRBJ1-2, with TRBD1 matching over 7 bases. V dropped 5 bases and J dropped 3; count of bases not matched to a gene: 0. The CDR3 is 12 residues long. The CDR3 sequence: CASSTGDYGYTF. The CDR3 bases are TGTGCCAGCAGTACAGGGGACTATGGCTACACCTTC.

The chain carries TRBV19 and TRBJ1-3, with a weak D call TRBD1 (6 bases). Trimming removed 10 bases at V and 2 bases at J, with 15 bases between. From germline, CDR1 is LNHDA and CDR2 SQIVND (reference sequence). CDR3 length equals 14 residues. CDR3 sequence: CATLLQGPGNTIYF. For the CDR3, the DNA is TGTGCCACCCTACTACAGGGACCTGGAAACACCATATATTTT.